Below, 2 T cell receptor beta chains from the same sample are listed, as sequenced in a study of regulatory T cells in long-lasting Graves disease. Libraries of TCR beta came from iRepertoire HTBI primers plus Arm-PCR of CDR3 regions. TCRdb analysed the multiplex PCR reads with MiXCR anew, one entry per CDR3 protein. Of 390,000 or so distinct CDR3 sequences in the sample, over 9.5% were seen once. Time point here: newly diagnosed GD, antithyroid drugs for less than 3 months. There was RNA extracted from PBMCs, and the TCR library was made from it. The same sample was also used in a study of T cells in Graves' hyperthyroidism and ophthalmopathy.

Sequences were derived from peripheral blood mononuclear cells (PBMCs), sampled at new diagnosis, from a patient treated with antithyroid drugs. Receptor source: a woman aged 18 to 35 with Graves disease.

This chain connects TRBV6-1 to TRBJ1-2; D may be TRBD1 (6 bases). In germline, CDR1 is MNHNS, CDR2 SASEGT. This CDR3 spans 14 amino acids. V dropped 5 bases and J dropped 0 bases, with 10 bases sitting between them. The CDR3 DNA reads as TGTGCCAGCAGTAGACAGGCTGCTAACTATGGCTACACCTTC. Translation: CASSRQAANYGYTF.

This clonotype was seen repeatedly, ten times or more. This sequence joins TRBV28 and TRBJ1-2; TRBD1 matches at 8 bases. Germline V lookup: CDR1 MDHEN, CDR2 SYDVKM. This CDR3 has 13 amino acids. The V and J ends lost 10 bases and 6 bases, in that order; junction bases with no gene match: 10. The CDR3: CATSKQGEDGYTF. For the CDR3, the DNA is TGTGCCACCTCTAAACAGGGGGAGGATGGCTACACCTTC.